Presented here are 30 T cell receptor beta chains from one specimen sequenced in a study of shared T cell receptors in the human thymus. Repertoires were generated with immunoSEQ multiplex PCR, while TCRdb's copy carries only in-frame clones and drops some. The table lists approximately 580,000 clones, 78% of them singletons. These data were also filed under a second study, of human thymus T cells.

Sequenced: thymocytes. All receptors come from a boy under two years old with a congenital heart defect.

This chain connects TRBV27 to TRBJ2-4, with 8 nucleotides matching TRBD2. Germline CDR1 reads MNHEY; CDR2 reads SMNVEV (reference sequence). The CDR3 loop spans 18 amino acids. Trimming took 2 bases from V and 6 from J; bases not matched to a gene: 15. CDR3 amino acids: CASSLQPTERGGGNIQYF. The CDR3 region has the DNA TGTGCCAGCAGTTTACAGCCGACAGAACGGGGGGGCGGAAACATTCAGTACTTC.

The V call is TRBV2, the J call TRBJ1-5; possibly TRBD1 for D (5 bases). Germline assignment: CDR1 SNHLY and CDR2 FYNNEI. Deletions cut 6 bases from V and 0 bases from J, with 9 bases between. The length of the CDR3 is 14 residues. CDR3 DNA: TGTGCCAGCAGCCCCGACAGTAGCAATCAGCCCCAGCATTTT. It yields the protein CASSPDSSNQPQHF. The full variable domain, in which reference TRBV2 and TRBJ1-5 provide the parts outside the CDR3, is EPEVTQTPSHQVTQMGQEVILRCVPISNHLYFYWYRQILGQKVEFLVSFYNNEISEKSEIFDDQFSVERPDGSNFTLKIRSTKLEDSAMYFCASSPDSSNQPQHFGDGTRLSIL.

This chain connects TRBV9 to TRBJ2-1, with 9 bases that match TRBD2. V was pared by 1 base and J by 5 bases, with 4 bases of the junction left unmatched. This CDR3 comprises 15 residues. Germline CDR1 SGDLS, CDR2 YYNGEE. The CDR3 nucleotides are TGTGCCAGCAGCGTATCTAGCGGGAACAACAATGAGCAGTTCTTC. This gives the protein CASSVSSGNNNEQFF.

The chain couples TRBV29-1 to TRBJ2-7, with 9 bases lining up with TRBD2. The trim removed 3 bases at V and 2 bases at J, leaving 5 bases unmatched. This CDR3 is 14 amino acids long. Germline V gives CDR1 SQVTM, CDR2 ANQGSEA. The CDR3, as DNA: TGCAGCGTTGAGGTAGCGGGAGTTCCCTACGAGCAGTACTTC. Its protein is CSVEVAGVPYEQYF.

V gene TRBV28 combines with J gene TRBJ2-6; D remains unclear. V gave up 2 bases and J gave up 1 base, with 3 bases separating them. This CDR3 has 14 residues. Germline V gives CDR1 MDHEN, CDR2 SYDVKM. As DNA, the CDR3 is TGTGCCAGCAGTTTACAGTCTGGGGCCAACGTCCTGACTTTC. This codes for CASSLQSGANVLTF.

CDR3 residues: CASSLAYSGPSYNEQFF. For the CDR3, the DNA is TGCGCCAGCAGCTTGGCCTATAGCGGGCCCTCCTACAATGAGCAGTTCTTC. The V and J genes are TRBV5-1 and TRBJ2-1; 7 bases align to TRBD2. The germline CDR1 and CDR2 sequences are SGHRS and YFSETQ. V lost 0 bases, J lost 0 bases, and 6 bases stayed unmatched. This CDR3 has 17 amino acids.

CDR3 loop: CAIRGQDAYGYTF. The CDR3 bases are TGTGCCATCAGGGGACAGGATGCCTATGGCTACACCTTC. V and J are TRBV28 and TRBJ1-2; 8 bases map to TRBD1. The CDR3 is 13 amino acids. V trimming: 10 bases; J trimming: 4 bases; junction bases outside the gene matches: 8. The germline V gene has CDR1 MDHEN and CDR2 SYDVKM.

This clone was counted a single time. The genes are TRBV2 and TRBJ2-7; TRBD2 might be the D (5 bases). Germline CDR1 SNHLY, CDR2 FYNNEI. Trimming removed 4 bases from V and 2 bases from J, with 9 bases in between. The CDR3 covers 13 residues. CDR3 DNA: TGTGCCAGCAGTGTAAGCGGCGCCTACGAGCAGTACTTC. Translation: CASSVSGAYEQYF. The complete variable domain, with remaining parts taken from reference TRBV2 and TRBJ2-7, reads EPEVTQTPSHQVTQMGQEVILRCVPISNHLYFYWYRQILGQKVEFLVSFYNNEISEKSEIFDDQFSVERPDGSNFTLKIRSTKLEDSAMYFCASSVSGAYEQYFGPGTRLTVT.

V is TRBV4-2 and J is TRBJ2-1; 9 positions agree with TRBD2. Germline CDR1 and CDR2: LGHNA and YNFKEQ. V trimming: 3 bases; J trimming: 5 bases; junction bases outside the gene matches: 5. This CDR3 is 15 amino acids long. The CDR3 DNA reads TGTGCCAGCAGCCACATCGGCGGGAGGGACAATGAGCAGTTCTTC. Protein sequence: CASSHIGGRDNEQFF.

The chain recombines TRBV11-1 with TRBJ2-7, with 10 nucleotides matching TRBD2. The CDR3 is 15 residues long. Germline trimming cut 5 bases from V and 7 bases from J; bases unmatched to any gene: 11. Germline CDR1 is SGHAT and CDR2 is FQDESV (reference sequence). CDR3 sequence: CASSETLAGEREQYF. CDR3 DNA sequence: TGTGCCAGCAGCGAGACCCTAGCGGGAGAGCGAGAGCAGTACTTC.

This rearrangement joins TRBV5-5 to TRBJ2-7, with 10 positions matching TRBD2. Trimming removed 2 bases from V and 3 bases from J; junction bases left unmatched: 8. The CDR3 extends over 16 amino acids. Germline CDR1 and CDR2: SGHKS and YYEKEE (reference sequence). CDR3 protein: CASSFAPSGRIYEQYF. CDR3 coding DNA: TGTGCCAGCAGCTTTGCTCCTAGCGGGAGAATCTACGAGCAGTACTTC.

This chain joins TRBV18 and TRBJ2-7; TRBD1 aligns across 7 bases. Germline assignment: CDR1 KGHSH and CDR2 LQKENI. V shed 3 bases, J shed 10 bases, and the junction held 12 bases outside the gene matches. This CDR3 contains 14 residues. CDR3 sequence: CASSPPGTDYGQYF. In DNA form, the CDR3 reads TGTGCCAGCTCACCCCCCGGGACAGACTACGGTCAGTACTTC.

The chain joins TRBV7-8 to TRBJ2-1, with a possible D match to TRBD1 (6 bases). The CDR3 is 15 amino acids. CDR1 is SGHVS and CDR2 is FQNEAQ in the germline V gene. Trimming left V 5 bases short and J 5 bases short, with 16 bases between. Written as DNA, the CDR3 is TGTGCCAGCAGCCCCAACAGGGTGGGGGACAATGAGCAGTTCTTC. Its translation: CASSPNRVGDNEQFF. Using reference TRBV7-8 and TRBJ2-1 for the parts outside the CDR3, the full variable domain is GAGVSQSPRYKVAKRGQDVALRCDPISGHVSLFWYQQALGQGPEFLTYFQNEAQLDKSGLPSDRFFAERPEGSVSTLKIQRTQQEDSAVYLCASSPNRVGDNEQFFGPGTRLTVL.

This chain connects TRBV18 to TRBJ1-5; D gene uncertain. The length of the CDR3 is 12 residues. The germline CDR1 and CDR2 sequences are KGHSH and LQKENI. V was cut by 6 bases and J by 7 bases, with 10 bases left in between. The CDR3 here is CASSRVGQPQHF. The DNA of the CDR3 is TGTGCCAGCTCGAGGGTCGGACAGCCCCAGCATTTT.

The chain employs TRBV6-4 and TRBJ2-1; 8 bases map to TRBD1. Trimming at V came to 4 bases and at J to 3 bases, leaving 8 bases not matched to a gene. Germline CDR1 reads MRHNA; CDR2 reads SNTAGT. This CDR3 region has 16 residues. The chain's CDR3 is CASSAQGQALYNEQFF. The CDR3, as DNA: TGTGCCAGCAGTGCCCAGGGACAGGCCCTCTACAATGAGCAGTTCTTC.

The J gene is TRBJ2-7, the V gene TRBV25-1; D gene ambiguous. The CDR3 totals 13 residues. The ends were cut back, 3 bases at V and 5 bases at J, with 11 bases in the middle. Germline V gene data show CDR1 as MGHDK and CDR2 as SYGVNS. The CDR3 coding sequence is TGTGCCAGCAGTGACCTCGAGGCCGACGAGCAGTACTTC. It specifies CASSDLEADEQYF.

Written as DNA, the CDR3 is TGTGCCAGCAGTCCCCGGCGGTCCCACTACGAGCAGTACTTC. This gives the protein CASSPRRSHYEQYF. The rearrangement joins TRBV28 to TRBJ2-7; unclear D gene. Germline CDR1 and CDR2: MDHEN and SYDVKM. The CDR3 is 14 residues long. Trimming removed 5 bases from V and 3 bases from J, with 14 bases in between.

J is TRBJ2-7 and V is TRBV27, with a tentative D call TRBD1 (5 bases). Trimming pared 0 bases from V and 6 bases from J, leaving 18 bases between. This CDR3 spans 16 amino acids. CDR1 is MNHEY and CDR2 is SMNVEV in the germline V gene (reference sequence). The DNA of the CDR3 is TGTGCCAGCAGTTTATCGGGGCCTCTACCCTGGATCGAGCAGTACTTC. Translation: CASSLSGPLPWIEQYF.

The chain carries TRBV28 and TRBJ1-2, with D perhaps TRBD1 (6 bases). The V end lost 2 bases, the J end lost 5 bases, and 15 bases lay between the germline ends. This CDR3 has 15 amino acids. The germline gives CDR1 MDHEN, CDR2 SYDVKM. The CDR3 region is CASSLGRGRGYGYTF. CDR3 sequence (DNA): TGTGCCAGCAGTTTAGGACGGGGCAGGGGATATGGCTACACCTTC.

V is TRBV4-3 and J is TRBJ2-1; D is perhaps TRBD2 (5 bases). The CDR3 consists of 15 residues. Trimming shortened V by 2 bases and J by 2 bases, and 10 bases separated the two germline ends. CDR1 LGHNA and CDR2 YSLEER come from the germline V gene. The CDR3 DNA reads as TGCGCCAGCAGCCAAACTAGTGAGACCTACAATGAGCAGTTCTTC. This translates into CASSQTSETYNEQFF.

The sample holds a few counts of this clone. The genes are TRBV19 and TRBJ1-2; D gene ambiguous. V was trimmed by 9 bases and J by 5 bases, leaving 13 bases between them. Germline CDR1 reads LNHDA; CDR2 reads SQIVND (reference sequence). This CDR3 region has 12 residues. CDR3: CASNGRDYGYTF. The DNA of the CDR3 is TGTGCCAGCAACGGACGGGATTATGGCTACACCTTC.

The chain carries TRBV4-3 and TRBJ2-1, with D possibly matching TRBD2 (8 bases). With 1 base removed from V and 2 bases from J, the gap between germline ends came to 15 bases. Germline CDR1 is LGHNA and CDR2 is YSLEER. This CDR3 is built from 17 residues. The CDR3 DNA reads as TGCGCCAGCAGCCAAGGGGACAGCGGGAGAACCTACAATGAGCAGTTCTTC. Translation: CASSQGDSGRTYNEQFF.

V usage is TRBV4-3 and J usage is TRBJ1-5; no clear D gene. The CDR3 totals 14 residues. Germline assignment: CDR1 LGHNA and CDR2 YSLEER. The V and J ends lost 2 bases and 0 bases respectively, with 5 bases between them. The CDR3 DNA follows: TGCGCCAGCAGCCAACCCAATAGCAATCAGCCCCAGCATTTT. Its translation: CASSQPNSNQPQHF.

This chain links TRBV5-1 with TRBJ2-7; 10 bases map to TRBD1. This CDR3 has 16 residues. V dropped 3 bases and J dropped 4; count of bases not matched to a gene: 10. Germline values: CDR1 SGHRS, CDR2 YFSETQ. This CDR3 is CASSSPGQGPWYEQYF. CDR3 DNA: TGCGCCAGCAGCTCGCCGGGACAGGGGCCTTGGTACGAGCAGTACTTC.

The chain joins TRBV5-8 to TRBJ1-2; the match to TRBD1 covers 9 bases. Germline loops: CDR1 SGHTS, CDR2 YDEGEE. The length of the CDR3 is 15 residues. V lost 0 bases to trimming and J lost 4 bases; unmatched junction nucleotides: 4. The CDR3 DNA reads TGTGCCAGCAGCTTGGCACGGGACAGGGTCTATGGCTACACCTTC. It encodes CASSLARDRVYGYTF.

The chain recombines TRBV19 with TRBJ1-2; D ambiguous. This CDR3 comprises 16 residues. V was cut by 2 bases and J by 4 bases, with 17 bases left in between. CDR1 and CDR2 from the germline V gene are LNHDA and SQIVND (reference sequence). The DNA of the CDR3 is TGTGCCAGTAGTATAACCAGGCAGCGGTCTACCTATGGCTACACCTTC. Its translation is CASSITRQRSTYGYTF.

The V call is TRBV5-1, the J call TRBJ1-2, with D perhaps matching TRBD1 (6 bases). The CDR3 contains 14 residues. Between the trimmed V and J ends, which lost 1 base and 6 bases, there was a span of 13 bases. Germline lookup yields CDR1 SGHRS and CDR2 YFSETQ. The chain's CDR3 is CASSLSPGDDGYTF. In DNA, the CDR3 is TGCGCCAGCAGCTTGTCCCCAGGGGATGATGGCTACACCTTC.

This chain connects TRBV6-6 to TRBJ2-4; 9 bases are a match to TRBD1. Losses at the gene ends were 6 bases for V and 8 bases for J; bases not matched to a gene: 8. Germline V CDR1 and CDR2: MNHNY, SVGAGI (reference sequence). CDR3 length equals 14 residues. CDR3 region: CASSPQGARDIQYF. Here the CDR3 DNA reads TGTGCCAGCAGCCCACAGGGGGCTAGGGACATTCAGTACTTC.

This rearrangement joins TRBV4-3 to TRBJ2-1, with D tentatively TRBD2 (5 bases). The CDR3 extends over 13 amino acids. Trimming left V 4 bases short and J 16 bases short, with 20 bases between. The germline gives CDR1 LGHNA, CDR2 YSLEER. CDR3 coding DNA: TGCGCCAGCAGCCTGGGTGATAGGACTTTAATTTTCTTC. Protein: CASSLGDRTLIFF.

The DNA of the CDR3 is TGTGCCAGCAGCCAAAGTCTAGCGAACGAGTACGAGCAGTACTTC. This translates into CASSQSLANEYEQYF. This chain uses TRBV4-2 with TRBJ2-7, with a weak D call TRBD2 (6 bases). Trimming stripped 2 bases from V and 4 bases from J, with 15 bases between. The CDR3 extends over 15 amino acids. Germline V CDR1 and CDR2: LGHNA, YNFKEQ.